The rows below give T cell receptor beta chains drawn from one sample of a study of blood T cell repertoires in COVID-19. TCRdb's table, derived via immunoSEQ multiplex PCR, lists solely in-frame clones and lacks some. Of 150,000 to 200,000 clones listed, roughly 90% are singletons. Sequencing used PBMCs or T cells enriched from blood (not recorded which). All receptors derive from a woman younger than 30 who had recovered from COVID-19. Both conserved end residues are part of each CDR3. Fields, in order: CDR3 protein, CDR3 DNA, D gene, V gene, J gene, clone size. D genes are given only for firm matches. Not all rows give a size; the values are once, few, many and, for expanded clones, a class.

cdr3_aa: CASSLSGQGWNEQYF; cdr3_nt: TGTGCCAGCAGCTTATCGGGACAGGGGTGGAACGAGCAGTACTTC; d_call: TRBD1; v_call: TRBV7-2; j_call: TRBJ2-7; clone_size: .
cdr3_aa: CASSQGRNQPQHF; cdr3_nt: TGTGCCAGTAGTCAGGGGCGGAACCAGCCCCAGCATTTT; d_call: .; v_call: TRBV19; j_call: TRBJ1-5; clone_size: .
cdr3_aa: CASSQEGIRGASEQFF; cdr3_nt: TGCGCCAGCAGCCAAGAAGGTATACGGGGGGCTTCTGAGCAGTTCTTC; d_call: .; v_call: TRBV4-1; j_call: TRBJ2-1; clone_size: .
cdr3_aa: CASSNRSMNTEAFF; cdr3_nt: TGTGCCAGCAGTAACAGGTCCATGAACACTGAAGCTTTCTTT; d_call: .; v_call: TRBV3-1/TRBV3-2; j_call: TRBJ1-1; clone_size: .
cdr3_aa: CAWSVLRAGGAYGYTF; cdr3_nt: TGTGCCTGGAGTGTACTCCGGGCAGGGGGCGCTTATGGCTACACCTTC; d_call: TRBD1; v_call: TRBV30; j_call: TRBJ1-2; clone_size: .
cdr3_aa: CASSQGRTGVYEQYF; cdr3_nt: TGTGCCAGCAGCCAAGGAAGAACGGGGGTCTACGAGCAGTACTTC; d_call: .; v_call: TRBV3-1/TRBV3-2; j_call: TRBJ2-7; clone_size: once
cdr3_aa: CASSQDQISSGNTIYF; cdr3_nt: TGTGCCAGCAGCCAAGATCAGATCAGCTCTGGAAACACCATATATTTT; d_call: .; v_call: TRBV3-1/TRBV3-2; j_call: TRBJ1-3; clone_size: .
cdr3_aa: CAWSVEGEKLFF; cdr3_nt: TGTGCCTGGAGTGTCGAGGGTGAAAAACTGTTTTTT; d_call: .; v_call: TRBV30; j_call: TRBJ1-4; clone_size: .
cdr3_aa: CASSQEGGGNTIYF; cdr3_nt: TGTGCCAGCAGCCAAGAGGGGGGAGGAAACACCATATATTTT; d_call: .; v_call: TRBV3-1/TRBV3-2; j_call: TRBJ1-3; clone_size: .
cdr3_aa: CASGQERNQPQHF; cdr3_nt: TGTGCCAGTGGACAGGAGAGGAACCAGCCCCAGCATTTT; d_call: TRBD1; v_call: TRBV19; j_call: TRBJ1-5; clone_size: .
cdr3_aa: CASSYSRGTEAFF; cdr3_nt: TGTGCCAGCAGTTACTCTCGGGGGACTGAAGCTTTCTTT; d_call: .; v_call: TRBV6-5; j_call: TRBJ1-1; clone_size: .
cdr3_aa: CASSVETRGTEAFF; cdr3_nt: TGTGCCAGCAGCGTGGAAACAAGAGGAACTGAAGCTTTCTTT; d_call: .; v_call: TRBV9; j_call: TRBJ1-1; clone_size: few
cdr3_aa: CASSLGGVGSPLHF; cdr3_nt: TGTGCCAGCAGCTTAGGGGGCGTGGGTTCGCCCCTCCACTTT; d_call: TRBD1; v_call: TRBV9; j_call: TRBJ1-6; clone_size: few
cdr3_aa: CASSQIWGGGDQPQHF; cdr3_nt: TGCGCCAGCAGCCAAATTTGGGGCGGCGGGGATCAGCCCCAGCATTTT; d_call: .; v_call: TRBV4-1; j_call: TRBJ1-5; clone_size: .
cdr3_aa: CAWSGGPNLGTEAFF; cdr3_nt: TGTGCCTGGAGTGGGGGGCCTAACTTGGGGACTGAAGCTTTCTTT; d_call: .; v_call: TRBV30; j_call: TRBJ1-1; clone_size: .
cdr3_aa: CASSLRGTSGGRGDTQYF; cdr3_nt: TGTGCCAGCAGCTTACGAGGGACTAGCGGGGGCCGGGGAGATACGCAGTATTTT; d_call: TRBD2; v_call: TRBV7-3; j_call: TRBJ2-3; clone_size: .
cdr3_aa: CASSYSGTGDYEQYF; cdr3_nt: TGTGCCAGCAGTTACTCTGGGACAGGGGACTACGAGCAGTACTTC; d_call: TRBD1; v_call: TRBV6-6; j_call: TRBJ2-7; clone_size: once
cdr3_aa: CASSLAGWDTEAFF; cdr3_nt: TGTGCCAGCAGCTTGGCAGGATGGGACACTGAAGCTTTCTTT; d_call: .; v_call: TRBV7-9; j_call: TRBJ1-1; clone_size: .
cdr3_aa: CSVEEDPAGAAFF; cdr3_nt: TGCAGCGTTGAGGAGGATCCCGCAGGGGCAGCTTTCTTT; d_call: .; v_call: TRBV29-1; j_call: TRBJ1-1; clone_size: .
cdr3_aa: CASSQRQVLAKNIQYF; cdr3_nt: TGTGCCAGCAGTCAGCGACAGGTGTTAGCCAAAAACATTCAGTACTTC; d_call: .; v_call: TRBV2; j_call: TRBJ2-4; clone_size: .
cdr3_aa: CAWSVNTYQPQHF; cdr3_nt: TGTGCCTGGAGTGTTAACACCTATCAGCCCCAGCATTTT; d_call: .; v_call: TRBV30; j_call: TRBJ1-5; clone_size: .
cdr3_aa: CASSQGLAGADEQYF; cdr3_nt: TGTGCCAGCAGCCAGGGACTAGCGGGGGCAGACGAGCAGTACTTC; d_call: TRBD2; v_call: TRBV9; j_call: TRBJ2-7; clone_size: .
cdr3_aa: CASSLLDRGEQYF; cdr3_nt: TGTGCCAGCAGTTTATTGGACAGGGGCGAGCAGTACTTC; d_call: TRBD1; v_call: TRBV12-3/TRBV12-4; j_call: TRBJ2-7; clone_size: once
cdr3_aa: CASSQERVGYTF; cdr3_nt: TGTGCCAGCAGCCAAGAGCGAGTGGGCTACACCTTC; d_call: .; v_call: TRBV3-1/TRBV3-2; j_call: TRBJ1-2; clone_size: .
cdr3_aa: CASSENLQGVDYGYTF; cdr3_nt: TGTGCCAGCAGCGAGAATCTCCAGGGTGTCGACTATGGCTACACCTTC; d_call: .; v_call: TRBV9; j_call: TRBJ1-2; clone_size: .
cdr3_aa: CASKSGGATDTQYF; cdr3_nt: TGTGCCAGCAAAAGCGGGGGGGCCACAGATACGCAGTATTTT; d_call: TRBD2; v_call: TRBV2; j_call: TRBJ2-3; clone_size: .
cdr3_aa: CASSWERETQYF; cdr3_nt: TGTGCCAGCAGTTGGGAGCGTGAGACCCAGTACTTC; d_call: .; v_call: TRBV28; j_call: TRBJ2-5; clone_size: .
cdr3_aa: CASSLRQYNEQFF; cdr3_nt: TGTGCCAGCAGCTTAAGACAGTACAATGAGCAGTTCTTC; d_call: .; v_call: TRBV11-2; j_call: TRBJ2-1; clone_size: .
cdr3_aa: CATSDPGTDNEQFF; cdr3_nt: TGTGCCACCAGTGACCCCGGGACAGACAATGAGCAGTTCTTC; d_call: TRBD1; v_call: TRBV24-1; j_call: TRBJ2-1; clone_size: .
cdr3_aa: CASSVAGGQRGDGYTF; cdr3_nt: TGTGCCAGCAGCGTAGCGGGGGGGCAGAGGGGTGATGGCTACACCTTC; d_call: .; v_call: TRBV9; j_call: TRBJ1-2; clone_size: .
cdr3_aa: CATSDPTSGGSGELFF; cdr3_nt: TGTGCCACCAGTGACCCGACTAGCGGGGGGTCCGGGGAGCTGTTTTTT; d_call: TRBD2; v_call: TRBV24-1; j_call: TRBJ2-2; clone_size: .
cdr3_aa: CAWSVKSGSRAFF; cdr3_nt: TGTGCCTGGAGTGTAAAGTCAGGGTCTCGGGCTTTCTTT; d_call: .; v_call: TRBV30; j_call: TRBJ1-1; clone_size: .
cdr3_aa: CASSLTGGSGSPLHF; cdr3_nt: TGTGCCAGCAGCCTGACAGGGGGCTCGGGTTCACCCCTCCACTTT; d_call: TRBD1; v_call: TRBV11-2; j_call: TRBJ1-6; clone_size: .
cdr3_aa: CASSFPGGVGRSHTEAFF; cdr3_nt: TGTGCCAGCAGTTTCCCCGGCGGCGTCGGGAGAAGTCACACTGAAGCTTTCTTT; d_call: .; v_call: TRBV27; j_call: TRBJ1-1; clone_size: .
cdr3_aa: CASSLSFELSYNEQFF; cdr3_nt: TGTGCCAGCAGTCTATCCTTCGAGCTTTCCTACAATGAGCAGTTCTTC; d_call: .; v_call: TRBV27; j_call: TRBJ2-1; clone_size: .
cdr3_aa: CASSGTGGSGNTIYF; cdr3_nt: TGTGCCAGCTCCGGGACAGGGGGATCTGGAAACACCATATATTTT; d_call: TRBD1; v_call: TRBV18; j_call: TRBJ1-3; clone_size: .
cdr3_aa: CASSLGTGYNQPQHF; cdr3_nt: TGTGCCAGCAGTTTGGGGACAGGGTACAATCAGCCCCAGCATTTT; d_call: TRBD1; v_call: TRBV28; j_call: TRBJ1-5; clone_size: .
cdr3_aa: CASSFSTEAFF; cdr3_nt: TGTGCCAGCAGCTTCTCCACTGAAGCTTTCTTT; d_call: .; v_call: TRBV7-9; j_call: TRBJ1-1; clone_size: .
cdr3_aa: CASSIVIQGGTEAFF; cdr3_nt: TGTGCCAGTAGTATAGTGATTCAGGGAGGCACTGAAGCTTTCTTT; d_call: .; v_call: TRBV19; j_call: TRBJ1-1; clone_size: .
cdr3_aa: CASSPTGNYGYTF; cdr3_nt: TGTGCCAGCAGCCCGACAGGGAACTATGGCTACACCTTC; d_call: TRBD1; v_call: TRBV12-3/TRBV12-4; j_call: TRBJ1-2; clone_size: .
cdr3_aa: CASSITTGATEAFF; cdr3_nt: TGCGCCAGCAGCATAACGACAGGGGCCACTGAAGCTTTCTTT; d_call: TRBD1; v_call: TRBV5-1; j_call: TRBJ1-1; clone_size: .
cdr3_aa: CASSLPYNTGNTIYF; cdr3_nt: TGTGCCAGCAGTTTACCCTATAATACTGGAAACACCATATATTTT; d_call: .; v_call: TRBV28; j_call: TRBJ1-3; clone_size: .
cdr3_aa: CASSQEKSGRSRTDYEQYF; cdr3_nt: TGTGCCAGCAGCCAAGAAAAGAGTGGTCGGTCGCGTACCGACTACGAGCAGTACTTC; d_call: .; v_call: TRBV3-1/TRBV3-2; j_call: TRBJ2-7; clone_size: .
cdr3_aa: CASSLKGQGYEQYF; cdr3_nt: TGTGCCAGCAGCTTAAAGGGACAGGGCTACGAGCAGTACTTC; d_call: TRBD1; v_call: TRBV7-3; j_call: TRBJ2-7; clone_size: .
cdr3_aa: CASIGLAAGANVLTF; cdr3_nt: TGTGCCAGCATTGGACTAGCGGCTGGGGCCAACGTCCTGACTTTC; d_call: TRBD2; v_call: TRBV27; j_call: TRBJ2-6; clone_size: .
cdr3_aa: CASSQAGAQFF; cdr3_nt: TGTGCCAGCAGCCAGGCCGGAGCGCAGTTCTTC; d_call: .; v_call: TRBV3-1/TRBV3-2; j_call: TRBJ2-1; clone_size: .
cdr3_aa: CASSYDSGTSGGPRTDTQYF; cdr3_nt: TGTGCCAGCAGTTACGATTCCGGGACTAGCGGGGGGCCGCGCACAGATACGCAGTATTTT; d_call: TRBD2; v_call: TRBV6-2/TRBV6-3; j_call: TRBJ2-3; clone_size: once
cdr3_aa: CASSSTGRTGELFF; cdr3_nt: TGTGCCAGCAGCTCAACTGGTCGGACCGGGGAGCTGTTTTTT; d_call: .; v_call: TRBV3-1/TRBV3-2; j_call: TRBJ2-2; clone_size: .
cdr3_aa: CATSDTASYGYTF; cdr3_nt: TGTGCCACCAGTGATACAGCCAGCTATGGCTACACCTTC; d_call: .; v_call: TRBV24-1; j_call: TRBJ1-2; clone_size: .